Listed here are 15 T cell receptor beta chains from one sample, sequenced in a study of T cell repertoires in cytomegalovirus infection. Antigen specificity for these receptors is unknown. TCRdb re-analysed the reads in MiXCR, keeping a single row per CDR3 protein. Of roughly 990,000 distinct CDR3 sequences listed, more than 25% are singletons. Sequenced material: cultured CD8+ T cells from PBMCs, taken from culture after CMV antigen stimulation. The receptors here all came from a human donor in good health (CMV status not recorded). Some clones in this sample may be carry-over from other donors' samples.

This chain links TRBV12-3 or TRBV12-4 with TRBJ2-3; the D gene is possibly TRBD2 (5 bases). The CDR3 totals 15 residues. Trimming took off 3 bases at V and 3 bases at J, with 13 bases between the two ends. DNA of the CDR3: TGTGCCAGCAGTTTTGAGTGGGGAGCAACAGATACGCAGTATTTT. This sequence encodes CASSFEWGATDTQYF.

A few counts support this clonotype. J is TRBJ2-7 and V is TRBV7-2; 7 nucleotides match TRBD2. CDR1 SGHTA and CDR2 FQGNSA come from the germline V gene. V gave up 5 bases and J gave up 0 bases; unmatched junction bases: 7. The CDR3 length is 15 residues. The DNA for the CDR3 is TGTGCCAGCAGCACGCCCGGGACTACCTCCTACGAGCAGTACTTC. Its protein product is CASSTPGTTSYEQYF.

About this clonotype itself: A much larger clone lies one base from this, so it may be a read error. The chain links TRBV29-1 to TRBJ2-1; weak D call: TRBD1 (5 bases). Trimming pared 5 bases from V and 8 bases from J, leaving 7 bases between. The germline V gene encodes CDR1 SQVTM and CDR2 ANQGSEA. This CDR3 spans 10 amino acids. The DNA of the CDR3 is TGCAGCGTTATAGGGGATGAGCAGTTCTTC. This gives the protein CSVIGDEQFF.

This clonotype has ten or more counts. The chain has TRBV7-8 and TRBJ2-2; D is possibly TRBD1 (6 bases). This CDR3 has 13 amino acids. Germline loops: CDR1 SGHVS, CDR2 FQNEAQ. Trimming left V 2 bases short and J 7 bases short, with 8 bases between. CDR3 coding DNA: TGTGCCAGCAGCTTAAAGGGGGTCGGGGAGCTGTTTTTT. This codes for CASSLKGVGELFF.

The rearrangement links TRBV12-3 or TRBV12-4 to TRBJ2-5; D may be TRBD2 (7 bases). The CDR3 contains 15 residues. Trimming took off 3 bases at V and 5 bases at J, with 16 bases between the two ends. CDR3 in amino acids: CASSLIGGPGETQYF. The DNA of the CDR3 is TGTGCCAGCAGTTTGATCGGGGGGCCGGGGGAGACCCAGTACTTC.

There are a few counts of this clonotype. The CDR3 spells CASVEGTSRGEQFF. DNA for the CDR3: TGTGCCAGCGTCGAAGGGACTAGCCGTGGGGAGCAGTTCTTC. The chain couples TRBV2 to TRBJ2-1, with 9 bases matching TRBD2. The CDR3 is made up of 14 amino acids. Trimming at V came to 8 bases and at J to 10 bases, leaving 12 bases not matched to a gene. CDR1 is SNHLY, CDR2 FYNNEI, per germline.

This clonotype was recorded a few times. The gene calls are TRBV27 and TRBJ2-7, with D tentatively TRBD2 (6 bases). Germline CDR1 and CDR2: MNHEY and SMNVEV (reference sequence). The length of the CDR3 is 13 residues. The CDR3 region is CCIGAGRSAEQYV. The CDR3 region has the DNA TGTTGTATTGGGGCGGGGCGGTCCGCCGAGCAGTACGTC.

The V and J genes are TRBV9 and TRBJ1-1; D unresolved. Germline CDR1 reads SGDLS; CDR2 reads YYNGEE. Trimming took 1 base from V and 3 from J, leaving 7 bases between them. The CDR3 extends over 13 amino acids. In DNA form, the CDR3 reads TGTGCCAGCAGCGTAACCTCAGACACTGAAGCTTTCTTT. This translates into CASSVTSDTEAFF. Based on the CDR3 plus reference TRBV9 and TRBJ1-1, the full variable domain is DSGVTQTPKHLITATGQRVTLRCSPRSGDLSVYWYQQSLDQGLQFLIQYYNGEERAKGNILERFSAQQFPDLHSELNLSSLELGDSALYFCASSVTSDTEAFFGQGTRLTVV.

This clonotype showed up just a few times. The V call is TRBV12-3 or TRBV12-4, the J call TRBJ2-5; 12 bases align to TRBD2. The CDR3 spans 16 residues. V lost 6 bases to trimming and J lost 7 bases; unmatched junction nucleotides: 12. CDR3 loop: CASSSGLAGYLGTQYF. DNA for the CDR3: TGTGCCAGCAGCTCCGGACTAGCGGGATACTTAGGGACCCAGTACTTC.

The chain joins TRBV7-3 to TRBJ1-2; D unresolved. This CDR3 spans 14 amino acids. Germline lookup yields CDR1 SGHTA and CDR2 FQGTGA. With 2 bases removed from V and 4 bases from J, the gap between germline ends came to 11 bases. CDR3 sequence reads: CASSLDGVGYGYTF. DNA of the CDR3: TGTGCCAGCAGCTTAGACGGCGTCGGCTATGGCTACACCTTC.

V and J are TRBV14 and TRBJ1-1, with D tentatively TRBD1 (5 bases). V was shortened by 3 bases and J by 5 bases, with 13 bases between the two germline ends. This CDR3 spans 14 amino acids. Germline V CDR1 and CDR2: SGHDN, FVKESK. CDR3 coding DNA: TGTGCCAGCAGCCACGGGGGTGGAATAACTGAAGCTTTCTTT. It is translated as CASSHGGGITEAFF.

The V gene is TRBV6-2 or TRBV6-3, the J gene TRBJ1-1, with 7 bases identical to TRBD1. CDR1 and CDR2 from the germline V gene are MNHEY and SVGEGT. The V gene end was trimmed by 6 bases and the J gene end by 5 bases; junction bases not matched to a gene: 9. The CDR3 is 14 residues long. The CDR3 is CASSLTGEGTEAFF. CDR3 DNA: TGTGCCAGCAGCCTTACAGGGGAAGGAACTGAAGCTTTCTTT.

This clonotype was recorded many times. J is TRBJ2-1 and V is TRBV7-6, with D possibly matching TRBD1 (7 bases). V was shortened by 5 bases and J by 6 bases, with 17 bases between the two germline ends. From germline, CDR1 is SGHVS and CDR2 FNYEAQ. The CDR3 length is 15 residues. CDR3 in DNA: TGTGCCAGCAGCCGGCAGGGGGGTCAGTCCAATGAGCAGTTCTTC. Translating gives CASSRQGGQSNEQFF.

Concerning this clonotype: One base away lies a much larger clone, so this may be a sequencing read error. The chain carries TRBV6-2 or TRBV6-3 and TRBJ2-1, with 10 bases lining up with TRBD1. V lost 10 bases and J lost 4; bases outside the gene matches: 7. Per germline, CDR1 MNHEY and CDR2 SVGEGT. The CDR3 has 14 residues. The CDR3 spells CANRPGQGYNEQFF. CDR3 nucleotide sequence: TGTGCCAACAGACCGGGACAGGGGTACAATGAGCAGTTCTTC.

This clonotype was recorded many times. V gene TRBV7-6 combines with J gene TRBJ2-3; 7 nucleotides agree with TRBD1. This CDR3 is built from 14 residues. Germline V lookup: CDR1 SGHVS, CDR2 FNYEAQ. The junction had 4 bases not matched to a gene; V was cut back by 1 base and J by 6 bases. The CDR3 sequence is CASSLGQGKDTQYF. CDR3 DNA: TGTGCCAGCAGCTTAGGACAGGGCAAGGATACGCAGTATTTT.